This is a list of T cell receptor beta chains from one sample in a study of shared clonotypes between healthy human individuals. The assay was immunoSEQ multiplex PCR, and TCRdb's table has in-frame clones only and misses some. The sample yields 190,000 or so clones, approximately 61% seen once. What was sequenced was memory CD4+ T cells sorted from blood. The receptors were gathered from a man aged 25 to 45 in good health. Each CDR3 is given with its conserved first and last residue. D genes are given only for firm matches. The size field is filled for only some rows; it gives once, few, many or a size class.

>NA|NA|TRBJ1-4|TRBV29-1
TGCAGCTATAGGGGGGATAGGGAAAAACTGTTTTTT
CSYRGDREKLFF
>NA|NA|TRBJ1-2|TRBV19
TGTGCCAGTAGTATAGCTGACACCCTCTATGGCTACACCTTC
CASSIADTLYGYTF
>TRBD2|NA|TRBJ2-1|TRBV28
TGTGCCAGCAGCCGCAGACTAGCGGGTACTTTCGATGAGCAGTTCTTC
CASSRRLAGTFDEQFF
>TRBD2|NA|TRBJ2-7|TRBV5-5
TGTGCCAGCAGCTCCAGCGGGGATCACTCCTCCTACGAGCAGTACTTC
CASSSSGDHSSYEQYF
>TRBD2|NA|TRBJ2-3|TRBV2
TGTGCCAGCAGTGGGGACGGGAGGGGCACAGATACGCAGTATTTT
CASSGDGRGTDTQYF
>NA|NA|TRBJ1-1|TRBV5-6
TGTGCCAGCAGCTTGGGACAGCGGAACACTGAAGCTTTCTTT
CASSLGQRNTEAFF
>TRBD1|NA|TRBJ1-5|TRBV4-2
TGTGCCAGCAGCTTGGGGACAGCGCGTTATAGCAATCAGCCCCAGCATTTT
CASSLGTARYSNQPQHF
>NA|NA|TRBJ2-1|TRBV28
TGTGCCAGCAGTTCCTACATAAGCCAGGACTACAATGAGCAGTTCTTC
CASSSYISQDYNEQFF
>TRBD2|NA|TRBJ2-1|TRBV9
TGTGCCAGCAGCGTAGGGGCGGGAGGCTCCAATGAGCAGTTCTTC
CASSVGAGGSNEQFF
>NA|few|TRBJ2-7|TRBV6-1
TGTGCCAGCAGACGGGAGCCGAGCTCCTACGAGCAGTACTTC
CASRREPSSYEQYF
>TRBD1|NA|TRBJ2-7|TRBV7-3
TGTGCCAGCAGCTTAATGGGACAGGGGCTCTACGAGCAGTACTTC
CASSLMGQGLYEQYF